These 21 T cell receptor beta chains were all obtained from the same sample, sequenced in a study of vaccination and CD4 T cells after COVID-19. Antigens of these TCRs are unknown. The Oncomine TCR Beta short-read assay generated sequence data from the DNA of cultured CD4+ T cells. From the PCR reads, TCRdb called clonotypes with MiXCR, one entry per CDR3 protein. This sample has 10,000 or so distinct CDR3 sequences, with 50% to 60% found just once. The treatment: roughly 10-day PBMC culture with coronavirus spike peptide pools or control peptides (ViraFEST assay). The sequencing input was CD4+ T cells from blood, cultured in vitro. The receptors here all came from a human donor who had recovered from COVID-19.

This clonotype appeared a single time. The chain has TRBV28 and TRBJ2-3, with 9 bases identical to TRBD1. This CDR3 comprises 14 residues. Germline V lookup: CDR1 MDHEN, CDR2 SYDVKM. Trimming took 5 bases from V and 3 from J; bases not matched to a gene: 3. The CDR3 DNA reads TGTGCCAGCAGTCCAGGACAGGGGACAGATACGCAGTATTTT. It yields the protein CASSPGQGTDTQYF.

The table lists this clonotype with a few counts. The genes are TRBV20-1 and TRBJ2-7; D call uncertain. Trimming took off 7 bases at V and 6 bases at J, with 16 bases between the two ends. This CDR3 region has 12 residues. Germline-derived CDR1 and CDR2 are DFQATT and SNEGSKA (reference sequence). CDR3 amino acids: CSVTREGSEQYF. The CDR3 coding sequence is TGCAGTGTCACCCGCGAAGGATCCGAGCAGTACTTC.

This rearrangement joins TRBV7-3 to TRBJ1-1; 8 bases are a match to TRBD1. The germline CDR1 and CDR2 sequences are SGHTA and FQGTGA. Trimming removed 3 bases from V and 8 bases from J; junction bases left unmatched: 5. The CDR3 totals 13 residues. The CDR3 reads CASSLGGDREAFF. The CDR3 DNA is TGTGCCAGCAGCTTGGGAGGGGACAGGGAAGCTTTCTTT.

This clonotype was detected only a few times. The chain employs TRBV27 and TRBJ1-2; 9 bases align to TRBD1. This CDR3 contains 14 residues. Germline assignment: CDR1 MNHEY and CDR2 SMNVEV (reference sequence). J gave up 4 bases and V 5 bases, and 5 bases lay outside the gene matches. The CDR3 region has the DNA TGTGCCAGCAGTGGGACAGGGAGCGGCTATGGCTACACCTTC. This translates into CASSGTGSGYGYTF.

The sample holds a few counts of this clonotype. The CDR3 DNA follows: TGTGCCAGCAGCTTAGCAGAAAATAGCAATCAGCCCCAGCATTTT. It is translated as CASSLAENSNQPQHF. This chain links TRBV7-2 with TRBJ1-5, with D unresolved. This CDR3 has 15 residues. V shed 0 bases and J shed 0 bases, with 6 bases lying between them. CDR1 is SGHTA and CDR2 is FQGNSA in the germline V gene.

The genes are TRBV29-1 and TRBJ2-2; D is perhaps TRBD1 or TRBD2 (6 bases each). Germline values: CDR1 SQVTM, CDR2 ANQGSEA. The CDR3 totals 17 residues. V lost 6 bases and J lost 0, with 20 bases in between. The CDR3 sequence: CSVGARRGPANTGELFF. Here the CDR3 DNA reads TGCAGCGTGGGGGCGAGGCGGGGCCCCGCGAACACCGGGGAGCTGTTTTTT.

This chain joins TRBV6-2 or TRBV6-3 and TRBJ2-7, with 8 bases that match TRBD1. The CDR3 length is 13 residues. V gave up 5 bases and J gave up 3 bases; unmatched junction bases: 3. CDR1 and CDR2 from the germline V gene are MNHEY and SVGEGT. CDR3 sequence reads: CASSRQGFYEQYF. For the CDR3, the DNA is TGTGCCAGCAGTCGACAGGGGTTCTACGAGCAGTACTTC.

The chain employs TRBV7-2 and TRBJ1-4, with 9 bases matching TRBD1. This CDR3 comprises 14 residues. Per germline, CDR1 SGHTA and CDR2 FQGNSA. With 5 bases clipped from V and 3 bases from J, the junction kept 1 base outside the gene matches. CDR3 coding DNA: TGTGCCAGCAGCCGGACAGGGGCTAATGAAAAACTGTTTTTT. It encodes CASSRTGANEKLFF.

J is TRBJ1-1 and V is TRBV2; 9 bases are shared with TRBD1. Germline CDR1 SNHLY, CDR2 FYNNEI. V was clipped by 6 bases and J by 4 bases; unmatched bases: 0. CDR3 length: 12 residues. The CDR3 sequence: CASRDRGTEAFF. The DNA of the CDR3 is TGTGCCAGCAGGGACAGGGGCACTGAAGCTTTCTTT.

The chain joins TRBV11-3 to TRBJ1-1, with 8 bases identical to TRBD1. Germline CDR1 SGHNT, CDR2 YENEEA. The CDR3 covers 15 residues. Trimming cost V 6 bases and J 4 bases; bases outside gene matches: 10. In DNA, the CDR3 is TGTGCCAGCAGGGATCGGGGACAGGCGGGCACTGAAGCTTTCTTT. This translates into CASRDRGQAGTEAFF.

On this clonotype itself: A read error may produce the germline difference seen at one junction end. The chain uses TRBV7-2 and TRBJ2-3, with unresolved D. Germline V lookup: CDR1 SGHTA, CDR2 FQGNSA. The CDR3 consists of 15 residues. CDR3 nucleotide sequence: TGTGCCAGCAGCAATAATGCCGGGCCCACAGATACGCAGTGTTTT. Its translation: CASSNNAGPTDTQCF.

This sequence joins TRBV7-2 and TRBJ1-6, with 9 bases identical to TRBD1. Germline V gives CDR1 SGHTA, CDR2 FQGNSA. This CDR3 is 17 amino acids long. V was clipped by 5 bases and J by 1 base; unmatched bases: 6. In nucleotides, the CDR3 is TGTGCCAGCAGCCAAACAGGGGGCAAATCCTATAATTCACCCCTCCACTTT. As protein: CASSQTGGKSYNSPLHF. The full variable domain, rest sourced from reference TRBV7-2 and TRBJ1-6, is GAGVSQSPSNKVTEKGKDVELRCDPISGHTALYWYRQSLGQGLEFLIYFQGNSAPDKSGLPSDRFSAERTGGSVSTLTIQRTQQEDSAVYLCASSQTGGKSYNSPLHFGNGTRLTVT.

Concerning this clonotype itself: At one boundary the junction diverges from the germline segment, which might be a read error. The chain has TRBV7-9 and TRBJ2-1; TRBD1 matches 7 bases. The CDR3 totals 15 residues. CDR1 SEHNR and CDR2 FQNEAQ come from the germline V gene (reference sequence). Here the CDR3 reads CASRLGLGGKDEQFF. The CDR3 nucleotides are TGTGCCAGCAGATTAGGCCTAGGGGGCAAGGATGAGCAGTTCTTC.

The genes are TRBV5-1 and TRBJ1-2; D uncertain. V was trimmed by 0 bases and J by 8 bases, leaving 14 bases between them. The CDR3 totals 14 residues. CDR1 is SGHRS, CDR2 YFSETQ, per germline. Here the CDR3 reads CASSLAGRERGYTF. The CDR3, as DNA: TGCGCCAGCAGCTTGGCTGGACGGGAGAGGGGCTACACCTTC.

V is TRBV2 and J is TRBJ2-1; tentative D call: TRBD2 (6 bases). CDR1 SNHLY and CDR2 FYNNEI come from the germline V gene. The CDR3 extends over 16 amino acids. With 6 bases removed from V and 10 bases from J, the gap between germline ends came to 25 bases. The CDR3 sequence: CASSSGLGLSPTEQFF. CDR3 DNA sequence: TGTGCCAGCAGCTCCGGGTTGGGACTGAGCCCTACAGAGCAGTTCTTC.

The chain uses TRBV10-3 and TRBJ2-1; 10 bases are shared with TRBD1. CDR3 length equals 15 residues. Germline V gives CDR1 ENHRY, CDR2 SYGVKD. V was clipped by 2 bases and J by 7 bases; unmatched bases: 5. The CDR3 protein is CAISERGGQGNEQFF. Written as DNA, the CDR3 is TGTGCCATCAGTGAGAGGGGGGGACAGGGGAATGAGCAGTTCTTC.

This clonotype was seen once. The CDR3 DNA follows: TGCAGTGCGGGGGATAAGGGTTCAGAAGCTTTCTTT. Residues: CSAGDKGSEAFF. V gene TRBV20-1 combines with J gene TRBJ1-1; possible D gene TRBD1, 5 bases. The V gene's germline CDR1 is DFQATT and CDR2 SNEGSKA (reference sequence). Trimming left V 6 bases short and J 8 bases short, with 16 bases between. The CDR3 totals 12 residues.

The chain recombines TRBV5-4 with TRBJ2-2; D gene ambiguous. The CDR3 covers 15 residues. V was pared by 3 bases and J by 3 bases, with 12 bases between. Per germline, CDR1 SGHNT and CDR2 YYREEE (reference sequence). CDR3 sequence reads: CASSSADGYTGELFF. CDR3 DNA: TGTGCCAGCAGCTCGGCGGACGGCTACACCGGGGAGCTGTTTTTT.

Written as DNA, the CDR3 is TGTGCCAGCAGCCCTAGGGGGGGACCGAAGGGCTACACCTTC. Protein product: CASSPRGGPKGYTF. The chain carries TRBV5-6 and TRBJ1-2; D might be TRBD1 (6 bases). V lost 4 bases and J lost 8, with 18 bases in between. CDR1 is SGHDT, CDR2 YYEEEE, per germline. The CDR3 runs 14 residues.

This clonotype ranks as medium-sized. The chain has TRBV2 and TRBJ1-4; 7 bases line up with TRBD1. The CDR3 sequence is 13 residues long. V lost 6 bases to trimming and J lost 8 bases; unmatched junction nucleotides: 6. The germline V gene has CDR1 SNHLY and CDR2 FYNNEI. The CDR3 spells CASRGDSREKLFF. The CDR3 nucleotides read TGTGCCAGCAGGGGGGACAGTAGGGAAAAACTGTTTTTT.

V usage is TRBV5-1 and J usage is TRBJ1-1; 7 bases line up with TRBD1. The V segment lost 2 bases and the J segment 5 bases; nucleotides outside the gene matches: 12. Germline V gives CDR1 SGHRS, CDR2 YFSETQ. This CDR3 is 16 amino acids long. The CDR3 loop reads CASSLEPGGTGTEAFF. In DNA, the CDR3 is TGCGCCAGCAGCTTAGAGCCAGGGGGAACAGGAACTGAAGCTTTCTTT.